The present entry profiles one T cell receptor beta chain with its context. Its specificity is not known. This specimen comes from a study of cytomegalovirus exposure and HLA in healthy donors. PCR was performed using 60 Vbeta and 13 Jbeta primers. Libraries were prepared by immunoSEQ multiplex PCR; TCRdb keeps only in-frame clonotypes and omits some of them. The sample includes more than 95,000 clones, 60% to 80% of them seen just once. Trimming left V 1 base short and J 3 bases short, with 13 bases between. The CDR3 has 15 amino acids. Germline values: CDR1 MDHEN, CDR2 SYDVKM. Broader study findings: The study designated fewer than 200 TCR beta chains cytomegalovirus-associated.

The sample taken for sequencing was PBMCs. The V gene is TRBV28, the J gene TRBJ2-7; possibly TRBD1 for D (5 bases). The sequence was obtained from a man between 45 and 60 years old in good health and CMV-seropositive. Here the CDR3 reads CASSLSSQGDYEQYF. CDR3 sequence (DNA): TGTGCCAGCAGTTTATCCTCTCAGGGCGACTACGAGCAGTACTTC.